Detailed here is one T cell receptor beta chain. The data were taken from a study of blood T cell repertoires in COVID-19. About the study: Sources were T cells, B-cell-depleted T cells, or PBMCs; the material itself was cDNA or gDNA.

This CDR3 is built from 15 residues. The V end was cut by 3 bases, the J end by 0 bases, with 11 bases between. Germline CDR1 reads MNHEY; CDR2 reads SMNVEV (reference sequence). Original methodology: Researchers report that nucleated cell counts were estimated from reference gene primer amplification. Produced via immunoSEQ multiplex PCR; TCRdb's table is partial and in-frame only. The V and J calls and the clone size are those of that table, but D and trimming were determined from the DNA. Seen here are approximately 240,000 clones, approximately 79% observed once, and the top ten hold approximately 4%.

This receptor was taken from a woman aged 40 to 49 with active or convalescent COVID-19. The gene calls are TRBV27 and TRBJ1-1; D possibly corresponds to TRBD1 (5 bases). Sequencing used peripheral blood. The CDR3 region is CASSFYGTLNTEAFF. The CDR3 DNA follows: TGTGCCAGCAGTTTTTATGGGACTCTGAACACTGAAGCTTTCTTT.